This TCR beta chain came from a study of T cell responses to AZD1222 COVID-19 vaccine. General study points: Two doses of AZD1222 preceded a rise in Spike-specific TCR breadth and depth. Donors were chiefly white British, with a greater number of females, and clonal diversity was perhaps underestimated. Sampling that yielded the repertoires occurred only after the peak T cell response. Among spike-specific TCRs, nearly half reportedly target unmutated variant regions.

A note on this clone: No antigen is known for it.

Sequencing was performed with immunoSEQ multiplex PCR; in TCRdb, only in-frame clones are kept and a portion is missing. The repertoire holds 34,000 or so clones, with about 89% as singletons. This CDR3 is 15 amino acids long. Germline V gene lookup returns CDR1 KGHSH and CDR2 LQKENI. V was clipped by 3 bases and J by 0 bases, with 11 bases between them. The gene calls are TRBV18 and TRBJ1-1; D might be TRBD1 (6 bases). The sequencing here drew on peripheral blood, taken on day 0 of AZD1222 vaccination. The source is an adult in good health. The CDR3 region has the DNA TGTGCCAGCTCACCGGGTACAGGGATGAACACTGAAGCTTTCTTT. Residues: CASSPGTGMNTEAFF.